The 7 T cell receptor beta chains below were found in one sample sequenced in a study of monozygotic twins with inflammatory bowel disease. No DNA is given; TCRdb re-called the 5' RACE reads and lists each CDR3 protein once. In all, the sample yields 200,000 to 250,000 distinct CDR3 sequences. Sequencing used blood. These TCRs come from a human donor with ulcerative colitis or Crohn's disease, or a healthy co-twin of an affected twin (not recorded which).

This chain connects TRBV10-3 to TRBJ2-7. Germline assignment: CDR1 ENHRY and CDR2 SYGVKD. The CDR3 has 13 residues. This chain's CDR3 is CAISGDNAYEQYF.

The J gene is TRBJ2-7, the V gene TRBV5-1; no DNA is available, so the TRBD1 call from TCRdb remains unchecked. Germline V lookup: CDR1 SGHRS, CDR2 YFSETQ. The CDR3 extends over 14 amino acids. CDR3 protein: CASSWTGTTYEQYF.

The rearrangement joins TRBV19 to TRBJ1-2. The germline V gene encodes CDR1 LNHDA and CDR2 SQIVND (reference sequence). This CDR3 region has 14 residues. The CDR3 here is CASSILAGDYGYTF.

The V and J genes are TRBV5-1 and TRBJ2-5. The germline V gene has CDR1 SGHRS and CDR2 YFSETQ. The CDR3 contains 11 residues. The CDR3 reads CASSDRETQYF. The variable domain in full, with the rest retrieved from reference TRBV5-1 and TRBJ2-5, is KAGVTQTPRYLIKTRGQQVTLSCSPISGHRSVSWYQQTPGQGLQFLFEYFSETQRNKGNFPGRFSGRQFSNSRSEMNVSTLELGDSALYLCASSDRETQYFGPGTRLLVL.

The chain has TRBV6-1 and TRBJ2-7; checking the TCRdb D call of TRBD2 is not possible without DNA. Germline CDR1 reads MNHNS; CDR2 reads SASEGT. The CDR3 runs 15 residues. The CDR3 protein is CASARAGGQIYEQYF.

The rearrangement uses TRBV6-5 and TRBJ2-7; TCRdb names TRBD1, which stays unverified in the absence of DNA. Germline loops: CDR1 MNHEY, CDR2 SVGAGI. The CDR3 runs 16 residues. The CDR3 is CASSYRDRAHSYEQYF.

V usage is TRBV20-1 and J usage is TRBJ1-5; no DNA is available, so the TRBD1 call from TCRdb remains unchecked. Germline CDR1 is DFQATT and CDR2 is SNEGSKA (reference sequence). This CDR3 region has 15 residues. CDR3 region: CSAGDFVRGNQPQHF.